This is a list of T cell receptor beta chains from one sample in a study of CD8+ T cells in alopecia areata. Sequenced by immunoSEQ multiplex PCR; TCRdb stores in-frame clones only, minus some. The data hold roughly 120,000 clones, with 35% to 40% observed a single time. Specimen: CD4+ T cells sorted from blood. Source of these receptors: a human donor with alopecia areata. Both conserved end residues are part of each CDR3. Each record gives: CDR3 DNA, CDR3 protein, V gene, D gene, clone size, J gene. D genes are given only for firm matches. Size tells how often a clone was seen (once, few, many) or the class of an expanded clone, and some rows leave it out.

DNA: TGCAGCGTTGATGAGGAGGGGACCGGGGAGCTGTTTTTT
CDR3: CSVDEEGTGELFF
V: TRBV29-1
D: -
size: few
J: TRBJ2-2

DNA: TGTGCCAGCAGCTCCAGCCCCCTAGCGGGAGATAATGAGCAGTTCTTC
CDR3: CASSSSPLAGDNEQFF
V: TRBV7-9
D: TRBD2
size: -
J: TRBJ2-1

DNA: TGTGCCAGCAGTCCCCCCGGGAGCACCGGGGAGCTGTTTTTT
CDR3: CASSPPGSTGELFF
V: TRBV28
D: -
size: few
J: TRBJ2-2

DNA: TGCAGCGTTAGGGGGAATGAGCAGTTCTTC
CDR3: CSVRGNEQFF
V: TRBV29-1
D: -
size: few
J: TRBJ2-1

DNA: TGCGCCAGCTACCTAGACAGGTACGAGCAGTACTTC
CDR3: CASYLDRYEQYF
V: TRBV5-1
D: -
size: -
J: TRBJ2-7

DNA: TGTGCCAGCAGCTTTCGGGGCGGGAACACTGAAGCTTTCTTT
CDR3: CASSFRGGNTEAFF
V: TRBV7-9
D: -
size: few
J: TRBJ1-1

DNA: TGTGCCAGCAGCGTCACCAGCGGAGGTACCTACGAGCAGTACTTC
CDR3: CASSVTSGGTYEQYF
V: TRBV9
D: -
size: -
J: TRBJ2-7

DNA: TGTGCCAGCAGTTATCTCAACTATGGCTACACCTTC
CDR3: CASSYLNYGYTF
V: TRBV6-6
D: -
size: -
J: TRBJ1-2

DNA: TGCAGCGTTGCACCACTACATCGTGCTGAAGCTTTCTTT
CDR3: CSVAPLHRAEAFF
V: TRBV29-1
D: -
size: few
J: TRBJ1-1

DNA: TGCGCCAGCAGCTTGGCGACAGATACGCAGTATTTT
CDR3: CASSLATDTQYF
V: TRBV5-1
D: -
size: -
J: TRBJ2-3

DNA: TGTGCCAGCAGCCCAGGACAAGGTGAAAAACTGTTTTTT
CDR3: CASSPGQGEKLFF
V: TRBV7-3
D: -
size: few
J: TRBJ1-4

DNA: TGTGCCAGCAGCTCTTCTAGCGGGAGGGCCTACAATGAGCAGTTCTTC
CDR3: CASSSSSGRAYNEQFF
V: TRBV7-2
D: TRBD2
size: few
J: TRBJ2-1

DNA: TGTGCCATCAGTGAGTCGACAATGACAGGGGGAACCACAGATACGCAGTATTTT
CDR3: CAISESTMTGGTTDTQYF
V: TRBV10-3
D: TRBD1
size: -
J: TRBJ2-3

DNA: TGTGCCAGCAGTGAACTAGTAACAGATACGCAGTATTTT
CDR3: CASSELVTDTQYF
V: TRBV2
D: -
size: -
J: TRBJ2-3

DNA: TGCAGCGTTGAGAGTGGCAGCTACTCCGAGCAGTACTTC
CDR3: CSVESGSYSEQYF
V: TRBV29-1
D: -
size: few
J: TRBJ2-7